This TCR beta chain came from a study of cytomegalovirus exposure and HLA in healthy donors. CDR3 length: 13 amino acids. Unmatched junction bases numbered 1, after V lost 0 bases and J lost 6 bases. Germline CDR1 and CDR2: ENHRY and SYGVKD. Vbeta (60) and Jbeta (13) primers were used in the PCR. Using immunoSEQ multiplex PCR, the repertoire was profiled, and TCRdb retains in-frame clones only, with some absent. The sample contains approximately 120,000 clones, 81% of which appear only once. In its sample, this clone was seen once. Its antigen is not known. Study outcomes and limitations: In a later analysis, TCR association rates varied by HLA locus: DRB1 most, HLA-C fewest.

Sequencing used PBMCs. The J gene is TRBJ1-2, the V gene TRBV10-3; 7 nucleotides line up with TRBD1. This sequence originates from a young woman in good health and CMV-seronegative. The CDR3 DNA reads TGTGCCATCAGTGAGTCGGACAGGCATGGCTACACCTTC. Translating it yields CAISESDRHGYTF.